The sequence of this T cell receptor (beta chain) was determined in a study of blood T cell repertoires in COVID-19. Study in general: COVID-19 samples from acute and convalescent phases originated in the United States, Italy and Spain.

CDR3 size: 14 residues. Trimming shortened V by 1 base and J by 5 bases, and 12 bases separated the two germline ends. Germline V CDR1 and CDR2: SEHNR, FQNEAQ (reference sequence). Generated by immunoSEQ multiplex PCR, the TCRdb table keeps only in-frame clones and is missing some. The repertoire holds approximately 170,000 clones, with about 83% as singletons. This sequence was found in a man aged 65-85 years who had recovered from COVID-19. Source material: peripheral blood. V gene TRBV7-9 combines with J gene TRBJ2-7; weak D call: TRBD2 (5 bases). CDR3 bases: TGTGCCAGCAGCTTAGAGGTCCCTAGCCACGAGCAGTACTTC. This translates into CASSLEVPSHEQYF.